One and the same sample provided the 4 T cell receptor beta chains below, sequenced in a study of T cell responses to AZD1222 COVID-19 vaccine. TCRdb's copy holds only in-frame clones and misses some; the assay was immunoSEQ multiplex PCR. The table has 95,000 to 150,000 clones, around 90% seen once. The source material was peripheral blood, sampled on day 0 of AZD1222 vaccination. The origin of the receptors is an adult in good health.

This chain joins TRBV19 and TRBJ1-5; a weak D match, TRBD1 (5 bases). The germline V gene has CDR1 LNHDA and CDR2 SQIVND (reference sequence). Trimming removed 8 bases at V and 0 bases at J, with 17 bases between. This CDR3 is 16 amino acids long. The CDR3 region is CASHPGRDHSNQPQHF. CDR3 sequence (DNA): TGTGCCAGTCACCCTGGCCGGGACCATAGCAATCAGCCCCAGCATTTT.

The rearrangement uses TRBV23-1 and TRBJ2-7, with no clear D. TRBV23-1 is marked as an open reading frame, function uncertain. The CDR3 covers 9 residues. Trimming took 7 bases from V and 2 from J, leaving 0 bases between them. The chain's CDR3 is CASTYEQYF. The CDR3 DNA follows: TGCGCCAGCACCTACGAGCAGTACTTC.

V is TRBV7-8 and J is TRBJ1-2, with D possibly being TRBD1 (6 bases). Between the trimmed V and J ends, which lost 5 bases and 5 bases, there was a span of 15 bases. CDR1 SGHVS and CDR2 FQNEAQ come from the germline V gene. The CDR3 contains 14 residues. The CDR3 DNA follows: TGTGCCAGCAGCAGGGGGGGGCAGGCATATGGCTACACCTTC. Translation gives CASSRGGQAYGYTF.

This clone was picked up a small number of times. The chain has TRBV7-9 and TRBJ1-2; D is possibly TRBD1 (5 bases). The V gene's germline CDR1 is SEHNR and CDR2 FQNEAQ (reference sequence). V lost 5 bases and J 2 bases, leaving 12 bases between the germline ends. The CDR3 runs 14 residues. As DNA, the CDR3 is TGTGCCAGCAGCCCACGGGGGGACAACTATGGCTACACCTTC. Its protein is CASSPRGDNYGYTF.